The T cell receptor (beta chain) described here comes from a study of blood T cell repertoires in COVID-19. Study-level background: The origin of the acute and convalescent COVID-19 samples was the United States, Italy and Spain. PBMCs, B-cell-depleted T cells, or T cells were the source of the cDNA or gDNA that made up the material.

A Seattle source enrolled patients during active infection and followed them longitudinally. The CDR3 covers 13 residues. Germline values: CDR1 MNHNY, CDR2 SVGAGI (reference sequence). Trimming took 7 bases from V and 5 from J, leaving 14 bases between them. The authors' processing: By means of reference gene primer amplification, nucleated cell counts were estimated. The repertoire was sequenced with immunoSEQ multiplex PCR; TCRdb's copy has only in-frame clones and lacks some. The V and J calls and clone size were taken over from that table, and D and trimming were inferred from the DNA. Altogether fewer than 65,000 clones are present, roughly 88% being singletons, with the ten largest covering approximately 10%.

The genes are TRBV6-6 and TRBJ2-5, with D tentatively TRBD2 (5 bases). The TCR sequence derives from a man between 25 and 39 years old with COVID-19, enrolled during active disease. The sequencing sample was made of peripheral blood. Written as DNA, the CDR3 is TGTGCCAGCACCGACTATGTTGGCGAGACCCAGTACTTC. It specifies CASTDYVGETQYF.